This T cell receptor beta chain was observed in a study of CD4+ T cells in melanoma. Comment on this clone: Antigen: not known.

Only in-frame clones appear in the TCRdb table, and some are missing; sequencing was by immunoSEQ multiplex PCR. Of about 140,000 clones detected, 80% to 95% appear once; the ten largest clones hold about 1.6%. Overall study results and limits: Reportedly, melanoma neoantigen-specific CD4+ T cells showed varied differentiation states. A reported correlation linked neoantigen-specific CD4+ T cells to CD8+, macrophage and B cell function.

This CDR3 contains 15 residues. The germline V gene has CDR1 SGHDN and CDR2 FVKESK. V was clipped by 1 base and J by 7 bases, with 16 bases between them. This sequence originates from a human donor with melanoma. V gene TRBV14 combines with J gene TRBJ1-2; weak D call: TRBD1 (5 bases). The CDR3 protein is CASSQGGTSNLGYTF. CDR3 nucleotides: TGTGCCAGCAGCCAAGGGGGGACGTCCAACCTTGGCTACACCTTC.